The present TCR beta chain was sequenced within a study of Ad26.COV2.S vaccination and SARS-CoV-2 variants. Broader study findings: Estimates derived from TCR breadth and depth analyses may have underestimated total T cell responses. Spike-specific TCR breadth was greater after Ad26.COV2.S than placebo.

There are 18 residues in the CDR3. In germline, CDR1 is KGHDR, CDR2 SFDVKD. The V gene end was trimmed by 2 bases and the J gene end by 1 base; junction bases not matched to a gene: 7. This table comes from immunoSEQ multiplex PCR, and its TCRdb copy is limited to in-frame clones, with some not included. The table records some 45,000 clones, approximately 80% of them present only once. With regard to this clone: Its antigen is still unknown.

Source: peripheral blood, taken after recovery from COVID-19. The chain combines TRBV24-1 with TRBJ1-1; 12 bases map to TRBD1. The receptor was derived from a human donor who had recovered from COVID-19. CDR3 residues: CATSDSAGTGGKNTEAFF. As DNA, the CDR3 is TGTGCCACCAGTGATTCGGCCGGGACAGGGGGCAAGAACACTGAAGCTTTCTTT.